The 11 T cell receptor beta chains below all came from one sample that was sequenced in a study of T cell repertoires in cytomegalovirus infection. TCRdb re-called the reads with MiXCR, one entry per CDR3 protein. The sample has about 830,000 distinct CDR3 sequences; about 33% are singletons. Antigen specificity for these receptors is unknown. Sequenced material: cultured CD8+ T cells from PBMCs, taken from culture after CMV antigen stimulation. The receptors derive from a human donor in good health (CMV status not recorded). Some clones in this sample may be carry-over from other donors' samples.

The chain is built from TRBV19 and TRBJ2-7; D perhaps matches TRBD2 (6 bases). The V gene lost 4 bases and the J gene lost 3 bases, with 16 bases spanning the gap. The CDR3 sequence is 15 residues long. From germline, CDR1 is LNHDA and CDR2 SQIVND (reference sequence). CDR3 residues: CASSNPEWGDYEQYV. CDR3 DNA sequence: TGTGCCAGTAGTAACCCCGAGTGGGGGGACTACGAGCAGTACGTC.

The CDR3 is CASSQSEPHSYEQYF. DNA for the CDR3: TGTGCCAGCAGCCAGTCAGAGCCCCACTCCTACGAGCAGTACTTC. The chain is built from TRBV13 and TRBJ2-7; D not certain. This CDR3 spans 15 amino acids. V was cut by 5 bases and J by 0 bases, with 14 bases left in between. Germline V gene data show CDR1 as PRHDT and CDR2 as FYEKMQ (reference sequence).

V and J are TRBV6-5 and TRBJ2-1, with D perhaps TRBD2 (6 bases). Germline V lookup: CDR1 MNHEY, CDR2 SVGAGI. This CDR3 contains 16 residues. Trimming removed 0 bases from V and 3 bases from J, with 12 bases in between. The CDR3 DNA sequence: TGTGCCAGCAGTTACTCGATGGCGGGGAACTACAATGAGCAGTTCTTC. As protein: CASSYSMAGNYNEQFF.

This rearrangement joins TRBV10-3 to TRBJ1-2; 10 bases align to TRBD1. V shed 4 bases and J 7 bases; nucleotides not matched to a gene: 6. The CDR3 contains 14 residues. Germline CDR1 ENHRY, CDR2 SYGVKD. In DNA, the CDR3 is TGTGCCATCAGTGGCTCGGGACAGGGGTCTGGCTACACCTTC. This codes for CAISGSGQGSGYTF.

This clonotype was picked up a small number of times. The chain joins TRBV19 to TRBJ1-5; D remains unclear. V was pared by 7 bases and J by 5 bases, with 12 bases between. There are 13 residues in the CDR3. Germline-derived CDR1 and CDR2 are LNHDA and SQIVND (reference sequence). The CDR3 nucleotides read TGTGCCAGTACCAAGAGGTATGATCAGCCCCAGCATTTT. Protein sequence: CASTKRYDQPQHF.

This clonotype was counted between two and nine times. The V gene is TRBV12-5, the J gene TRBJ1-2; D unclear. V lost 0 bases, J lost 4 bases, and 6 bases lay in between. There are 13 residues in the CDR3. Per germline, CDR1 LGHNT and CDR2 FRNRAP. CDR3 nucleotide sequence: TGTGCTAGTGGTTTGGTAGCCGCCTATGGCTACACCTTC. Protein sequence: CASGLVAAYGYTF. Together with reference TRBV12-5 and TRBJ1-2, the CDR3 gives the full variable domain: DARVTQTPRHKVTEMGQEVTMRCQPILGHNTVFWYRQTMMQGLELLAYFRNRAPLDDSGMPKDRFSAEMPDATLATLKIQPSEPRDSAVYFCASGLVAAYGYTFGSGTRLTVV.

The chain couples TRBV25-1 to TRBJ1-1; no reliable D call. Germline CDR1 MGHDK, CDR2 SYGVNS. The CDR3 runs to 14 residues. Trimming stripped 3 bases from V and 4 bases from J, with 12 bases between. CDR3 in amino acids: CASSDSGVATEAFF. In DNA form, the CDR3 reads TGTGCCAGCAGTGACAGCGGGGTGGCCACTGAAGCTTTCTTT.

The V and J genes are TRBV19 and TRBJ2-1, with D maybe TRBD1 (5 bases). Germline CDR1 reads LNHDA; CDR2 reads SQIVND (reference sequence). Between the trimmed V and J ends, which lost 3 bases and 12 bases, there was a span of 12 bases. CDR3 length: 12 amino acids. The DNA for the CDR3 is TGTGCCAGTAGTATGCCAGGGCGTATGCAGTTCTTC. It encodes CASSMPGRMQFF. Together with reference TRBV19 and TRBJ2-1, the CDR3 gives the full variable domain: DGGITQSPKYLFRKEGQNVTLSCEQNLNHDAMYWYRQDPGQGLRLIYYSQIVNDFQKGDIAEGYSVSREKKESFPLTVTSAQKNPTAFYLCASSMPGRMQFFGPGTRLTVL.

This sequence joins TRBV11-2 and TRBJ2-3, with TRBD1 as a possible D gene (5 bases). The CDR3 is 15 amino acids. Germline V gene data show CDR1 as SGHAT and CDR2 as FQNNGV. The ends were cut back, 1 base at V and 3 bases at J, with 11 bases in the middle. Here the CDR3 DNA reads TGTGCCAGCAGCTTAGGCTGGACACTAACAGATACGCAGTATTTT. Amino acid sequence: CASSLGWTLTDTQYF.

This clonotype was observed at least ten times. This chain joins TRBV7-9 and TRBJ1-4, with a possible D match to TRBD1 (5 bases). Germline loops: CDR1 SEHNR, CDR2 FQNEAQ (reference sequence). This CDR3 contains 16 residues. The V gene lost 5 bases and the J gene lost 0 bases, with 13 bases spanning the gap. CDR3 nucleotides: TGTGCCAGCAGCCCCTGGGACGGTGCAACTAATGAAAAACTGTTTTTT. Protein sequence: CASSPWDGATNEKLFF.

The CDR3 nucleotides are TGCAGCGTCCTCGTAAGGGACAGGGGACAGTTCTTC. It translates to CSVLVRDRGQFF. This chain joins TRBV29-1 and TRBJ2-1; 10 nucleotides align to TRBD1. The trim removed 6 bases at V and 13 bases at J, leaving 9 bases unmatched. Germline values: CDR1 SQVTM, CDR2 ANQGSEA. The CDR3 extends over 12 amino acids.